Described below is a single T cell receptor (beta chain) sequence and its context. Its target is unknown. Libraries were prepared by immunoSEQ multiplex PCR; TCRdb keeps only in-frame clonotypes and omits some of them. The sample yields 31,000 or so clones, roughly 84% seen once. These data belong to a study of STAT5B mutations in CD4+ large granular lymphocyte leukemia. General observations from the study: Compared with healthy controls (2/35), patient top clones favored TRBV06 (8/27).

V lost 6 bases, J lost 4 bases, and 2 bases stayed unmatched. Germline CDR1 reads SNHLY; CDR2 reads FYNNEI. The CDR3 contains 12 residues. Sequencing was carried out using CD4+ T cells from blood buffy coats. This sequence originates from a human donor in good health. The V gene is TRBV2, the J gene TRBJ1-2; TRBD1 matches 7 bases. The CDR3, as DNA: TGTGCCAGCAGGACAGGGATCTATGGCTACACCTTC. Its protein product is CASRTGIYGYTF.